This T cell receptor (beta chain) was retrieved from a study of blood T cell repertoires in COVID-19. For the study at large: T cells, B-cell-depleted T cells, or PBMCs supplied cDNA or gDNA.

As handled by the study authors: Amplification from reference gene primers served as the basis for estimated nucleated cell counts. TCRdb's copy holds only in-frame clones and misses some; the assay was immunoSEQ multiplex PCR. That table furnishes V, J and clone size, whereas the DNA furnished D and trimming. Here the sample spans 150,000 to 200,000 clones, around nine tenths being singletons. Per the germline V gene, CDR1 is SGDLS and CDR2 is YYNGEE. V lost 3 bases and J lost 1, with 13 bases in between. The CDR3 totals 15 residues. The clonotype originates from a man between 18 and 29 years old with active or convalescent COVID-19. The material sequenced was peripheral blood. The genes are TRBV9 and TRBJ1-1; D is undetermined. The CDR3 DNA reads as TGTGCCAGCAGCGGAGGGTTTGAGTCGAACACTGAAGCTTTCTTT. This encodes CASSGGFESNTEAFF.